This T cell receptor beta chain was documented in a study of cytomegalovirus exposure and HLA in healthy donors. Overall study results and limits: It was approximately 150 TCR beta chains that were listed as cytomegalovirus-associated.

The CDR3 is 15 residues long. The germline gives CDR1 MNHNS, CDR2 SASEGT. The V gene lost 5 bases and the J gene lost 3 bases, with 14 bases spanning the gap. Concerning this clone itself: Its antigen is as yet unknown.

Both 60 Vbeta primers and 13 Jbeta primers went into the PCR. TCRdb's copy holds only in-frame clones and misses some; the assay was immunoSEQ multiplex PCR. Among some 120,000 clones listed, about four fifths were seen once. The chain uses TRBV6-1 and TRBJ2-1, with D perhaps matching TRBD2 (5 bases). This sequence originates from a man aged 25 to 45 in good health and CMV-seropositive. Sequencing used PBMCs. For the CDR3, the DNA is TGTGCCAGCAGTCGAAGCGGCGCAGGCTACAATGAGCAGTTCTTC. Translated, it gives CASSRSGAGYNEQFF.